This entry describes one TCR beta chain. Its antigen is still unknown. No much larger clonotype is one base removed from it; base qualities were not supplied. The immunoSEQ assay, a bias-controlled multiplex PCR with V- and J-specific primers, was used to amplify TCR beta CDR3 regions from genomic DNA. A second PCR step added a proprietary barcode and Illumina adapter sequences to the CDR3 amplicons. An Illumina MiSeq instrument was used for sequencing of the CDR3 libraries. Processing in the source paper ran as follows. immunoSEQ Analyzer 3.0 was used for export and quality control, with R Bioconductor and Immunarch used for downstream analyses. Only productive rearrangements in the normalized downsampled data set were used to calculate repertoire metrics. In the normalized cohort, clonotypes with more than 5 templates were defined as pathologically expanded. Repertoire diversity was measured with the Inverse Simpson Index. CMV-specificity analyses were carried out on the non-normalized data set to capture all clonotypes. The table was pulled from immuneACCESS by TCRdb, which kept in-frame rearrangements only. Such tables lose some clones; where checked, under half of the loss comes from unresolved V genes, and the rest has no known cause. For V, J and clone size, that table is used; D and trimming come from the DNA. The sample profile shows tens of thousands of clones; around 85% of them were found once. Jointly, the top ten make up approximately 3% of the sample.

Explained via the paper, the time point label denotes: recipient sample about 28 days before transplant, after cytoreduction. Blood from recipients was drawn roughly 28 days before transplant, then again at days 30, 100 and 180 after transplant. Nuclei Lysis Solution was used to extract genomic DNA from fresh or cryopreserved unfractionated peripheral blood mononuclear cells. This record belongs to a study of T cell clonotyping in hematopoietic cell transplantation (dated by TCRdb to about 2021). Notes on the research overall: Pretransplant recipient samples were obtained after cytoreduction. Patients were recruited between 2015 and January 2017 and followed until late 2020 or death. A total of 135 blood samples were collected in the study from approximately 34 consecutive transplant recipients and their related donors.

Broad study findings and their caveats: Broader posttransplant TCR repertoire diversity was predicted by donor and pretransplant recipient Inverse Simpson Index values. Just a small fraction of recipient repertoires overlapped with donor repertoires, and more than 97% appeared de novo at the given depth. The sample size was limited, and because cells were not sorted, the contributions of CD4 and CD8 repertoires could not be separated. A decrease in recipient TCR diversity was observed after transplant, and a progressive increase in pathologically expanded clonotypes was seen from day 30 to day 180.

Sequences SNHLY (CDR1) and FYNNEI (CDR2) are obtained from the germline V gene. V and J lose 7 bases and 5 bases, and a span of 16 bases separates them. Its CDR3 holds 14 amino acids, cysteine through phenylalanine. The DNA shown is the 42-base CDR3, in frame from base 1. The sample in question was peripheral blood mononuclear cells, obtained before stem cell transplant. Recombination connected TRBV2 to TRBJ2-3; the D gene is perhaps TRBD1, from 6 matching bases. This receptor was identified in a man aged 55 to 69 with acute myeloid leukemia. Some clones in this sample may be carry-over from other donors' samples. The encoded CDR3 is CASNGRQGGDTQYF. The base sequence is TGTGCCAGCAACGGACGACAAGGGGGAGATACGCAGTATTTT.